This record covers a single T cell receptor (beta chain). Its matching antigen is unknown. TCRdb reprocessed the 5' RACE reads with MiXCR, giving one entry per CDR3 protein. The sample yields 7,500 to 10,000 distinct CDR3 sequences, around three fifths seen once. Study findings and constraints: Tumor memory CD4+ T cell TCR gene usage was found to cluster with blood and lymph node memory CD4+ cells and with lymph node naive CD4+ cells.

The memory fraction was CD4+CD45RO+CD25- cells. This CDR3 comprises 16 residues. J gave up 0 bases and V 0 bases, and 5 bases lay outside the gene matches. Germline V gene data show CDR1 as SGHDT and CDR2 as YYEEEE. The sequence came from a female donor with breast cancer. Sequencing input: tumor-infiltrating memory CD4+ T cells sorted from the breast tumor. Subset in this sample: memory CD4+ T cells, CD4+CD45RO+CD25-. The chain links TRBV5-6 to TRBJ2-7; 8 bases are shared with TRBD1. CDR3 bases: TGTGCCAGCAGCTTGGCGGGGACAGGCTACTCCTACGAGCAGTACTTC. Its translation: CASSLAGTGYSYEQYF.